These T cell receptor beta chains were read from a single sample in a study of blood T cell repertoires in COVID-19. Sequencing used immunoSEQ multiplex PCR; TCRdb keeps in-frame clones, though not all of them. The sample shows about 190,000 clones, roughly 80% of them seen only once. Sequenced: peripheral blood. Receptor source: a man in his fifties or sixties who had recovered from COVID-19. Each CDR3 is given with its conserved first and last residue. A D gene is named only where the DNA matches it firmly. Size tells how often a clone was seen (once, few, many) or the class of an expanded clone, and some rows leave it out.

>TRBV29-1|12|TRBJ1-1|-|TRBD1
CSAHRQGTEAFF
TGCAGCGCACATCGACAGGGAACTGAAGCTTTCTTT
>TRBV13|18|TRBJ2-1|-|TRBD1
CASSLEDIRDSSYNEQFF
TGTGCCAGCAGCTTAGAAGACATCAGGGACAGCTCCTACAATGAGCAGTTCTTC
>TRBV29-1|13|TRBJ2-7|-|TRBD1
CSVEDRVGYEQYF
TGCAGCGTTGAGGACAGGGTTGGCTACGAGCAGTACTTC
>TRBV5-5|13|TRBJ2-1|-|-
CASSLRQGLEQFF
TGTGCCAGCAGCTTACGTCAGGGGCTTGAGCAGTTCTTC
>TRBV28|15|TRBJ2-1|-|-
CASSLTGEEYNEQFF
TGTGCCAGCAGTTTAACAGGGGAGGAATACAATGAGCAGTTCTTC
>TRBV24-1|17|TRBJ1-4|-|TRBD1
CATSDLITGTGNEKLFF
TGTGCCACCAGTGACCTAATTACCGGGACAGGGAATGAAAAACTGTTTTTT
>TRBV30|15|TRBJ2-3|-|-
CAWSIGLAAEDTQYF
TGTGCCTGGAGTATAGGGCTAGCAGCCGAGGATACGCAGTATTTT
>TRBV7-9|19|TRBJ2-3|-|TRBD2
CASSFGAISGRGGTDTQYF
TGTGCCAGCAGCTTTGGCGCTATTAGCGGGAGAGGGGGCACAGATACGCAGTATTTT
>TRBV4-2|15|TRBJ1-1|-|-
CASSYMDRENTEAFF
TGTGCCAGCAGCTACATGGACAGAGAGAACACTGAAGCTTTCTTT
>TRBV28|13|TRBJ2-7|-|-
CASSPQNNAEQYF
TGTGCCAGCAGCCCACAGAACAATGCCGAGCAGTACTTC
>TRBV30|13|TRBJ2-7|-|TRBD2
CAWRAGGFNEQYF
TGTGCCTGGAGAGCGGGAGGGTTTAACGAGCAGTACTTC
>TRBV11-2|15|TRBJ2-1|-|TRBD1
CASSKLTGGLDEQFF
TGTGCCAGCAGCAAGCTGACAGGGGGTTTGGATGAGCAGTTCTTC
>TRBV15|13|TRBJ2-7|once|-
CATSLPSGEVQYF
TGTGCCACCAGCCTCCCCTCGGGTGAGGTGCAGTACTTC
>TRBV27|15|TRBJ1-5|-|-
CASSSGFGGNQPQHF
TGTGCCAGCAGTTCCGGGTTCGGGGGCAATCAGCCCCAGCATTTT
>TRBV6-5|13|TRBJ1-4|-|-
CASSRQASEKLFF
TGTGCCAGCAGCCGGCAGGCGAGCGAAAAACTGTTTTTT
>TRBV4-1|16|TRBJ2-3|-|TRBD2
CASSQLSGRASDTQYF
TGCGCCAGCAGCCAACTGTCCGGGAGGGCCTCAGATACGCAGTATTTT
>TRBV6-5|15|TRBJ2-1|-|TRBD2
CASTRSGRPYNEQFF
TGTGCCAGCACTAGAAGCGGGAGACCTTACAATGAGCAGTTCTTC
>TRBV5-8|15|TRBJ2-5|-|-
CASSLGQLPTETQYF
TGTGCCAGCAGCCTCGGACAGCTACCAACGGAGACCCAGTACTTC
>TRBV7-2|19|TRBJ2-1|many|TRBD1
CASSLVPGQGVHSSNEQFF
TGTGCCAGCAGCTTGGTTCCGGGACAGGGGGTCCATTCATCCAATGAGCAGTTCTTC
>TRBV18|15|TRBJ2-7|-|TRBD2
CASSPSGLAGVEQYF
TGTGCCAGCTCACCGTCCGGACTAGCGGGAGTCGAGCAGTACTTC
>TRBV5-1|15|TRBJ2-7|-|-
CASSKAGAQTYEQYF
TGCGCCAGCAGCAAGGCGGGTGCCCAGACCTACGAGCAGTACTTC
>TRBV4-1|14|TRBJ2-1|-|-
CASSQVISRNEQFF
TGCGCCAGCAGCCAAGTTATCTCTAGAAATGAGCAGTTCTTC
>TRBV6-5|14|TRBJ1-6|-|TRBD1
CASSGQGGIQALHF
TGTGCCAGCAGCGGACAGGGTGGGATTCAGGCCCTCCACTTT
>TRBV14|15|TRBJ2-7|-|TRBD1
CASSRDRDSGYEQYF
TGTGCCAGCAGCCGGGACAGGGATAGTGGCTACGAGCAGTACTTC
>TRBV4-2|14|TRBJ1-1|-|-
CASSLDDRNTEAFF
TGTGCCAGCAGCCTGGATGACAGGAACACTGAAGCTTTCTTT
>TRBV20-1|17|TRBJ2-3|once|TRBD2
CSASPRRGLAATDTQYF
TGCAGTGCTAGTCCTAGGCGGGGACTAGCGGCCACAGATACGCAGTATTTT
>TRBV11-2|16|TRBJ1-1|-|TRBD1
CASSLAQGGGGTEAFF
TGTGCCAGCAGCTTAGCCCAAGGGGGCGGAGGCACTGAAGCTTTCTTT
>TRBV6-5|14|TRBJ2-1|-|TRBD2
CATQTSGRYNEQFF
TGTGCCACCCAGACTAGCGGGAGATACAATGAGCAGTTCTTC
>TRBV9|17|TRBJ2-3|-|TRBD2
CASSVEWGTGGPDTQYF
TGTGCCAGCAGCGTAGAATGGGGAACGGGAGGCCCAGATACGCAGTATTTT
>TRBV3-1/TRBV3-2|13|TRBJ2-7|-|TRBD1
CASSQGTGDEQYF
TGTGCCAGCAGCCAAGGGACAGGGGATGAGCAGTACTTC
>TRBV18|15|TRBJ1-3|few|-
CASSPDQGFGNTIYF
TGTGCCAGCTCACCAGATCAGGGGTTTGGAAACACCATATATTTT
>TRBV2|15|TRBJ2-2|-|TRBD2
CASRGGAGVSGELFF
TGTGCCAGCCGGGGGGGAGCGGGAGTCAGCGGGGAGCTGTTTTTT
>TRBV19|16|TRBJ1-5|-|-
CASSSRKGGSNQPQHF
TGTGCCAGTAGTAGTCGCAAGGGAGGGAGCAATCAGCCCCAGCATTTT
>TRBV27|15|TRBJ2-6|-|-
CASSSRVAGANVLTF
TGTGCCAGCAGTTCCCGGGTCGCTGGGGCCAACGTCCTGACTTTC
>TRBV19|14|TRBJ2-1|few|TRBD2
CASSIDFSRGGEFF
TGTGCCAGTAGTATAGATTTCTCGCGGGGAGGGGAGTTCTTC
>TRBV9|17|TRBJ2-3|-|TRBD2
CASSRFSGSQGTDTQYF
TGTGCCAGCAGCCGATTCAGCGGGAGCCAAGGCACAGATACGCAGTATTTT
>TRBV15|14|TRBJ1-1|-|-
CATSRDRAGREAFF
TGTGCCACCAGCAGAGATAGGGCAGGGCGGGAAGCTTTCTTT
>TRBV27|15|TRBJ2-7|-|TRBD2
CASSTWTSGRNEQYF
TGTGCCAGCAGTACTTGGACTAGCGGGAGAAACGAGCAGTACTTC
>TRBV5-1|13|TRBJ2-1|-|-
CASSLEPDNEQFF
TGCGCCAGCAGCTTGGAGCCCGACAATGAGCAGTTCTTC
>TRBV2|17|TRBJ2-3|-|TRBD2
CASGIPRGAGAADTQYF
TGTGCCAGCGGGATCCCCCGTGGAGCGGGAGCAGCAGATACGCAGTATTTT
>TRBV5-1|13|TRBJ2-7|few|-
CASNGVSNYEQYF
TGCGCCAGCAACGGGGTGTCGAACTACGAGCAGTACTTC
>TRBV7-2|14|TRBJ1-1|-|-
CASSLRGLNTEAFF
TGTGCCAGCAGCTTGCGGGGCTTGAACACTGAAGCTTTCTTT
>TRBV3-1/TRBV3-2|17|TRBJ1-4|-|-
CASSQGAQTPTNEKLFF
TGTGCCAGCAGCCAGGGGGCGCAAACCCCAACTAATGAAAAACTGTTTTTT
>TRBV4-2|15|TRBJ2-1|-|-
CASSPLKGSANEQFF
TGTGCCAGCAGCCCTCTTAAAGGGAGCGCCAATGAGCAGTTCTTC
>TRBV11-2|14|TRBJ2-3|-|TRBD1
CASSADRASDTQYF
TGTGCCAGCAGCGCCGACAGGGCTTCAGATACGCAGTATTTT
>TRBV19|15|TRBJ2-1|few|-
CASSIGFGGNNEQFF
TGTGCCAGTAGTATAGGATTCGGAGGGAACAATGAGCAGTTCTTC
>TRBV19|13|TRBJ1-6|-|-
CASEGQNASPLHF
TGTGCCAGCGAAGGACAGAACGCTTCACCCCTCCACTTT
>TRBV7-9|16|TRBJ2-7|-|TRBD2
CASSPAFAGGKYEQYF
TGTGCCAGCAGCCCCGCTTTTGCGGGAGGCAAATACGAGCAGTACTTC
>TRBV6-5|14|TRBJ2-7|once|TRBD1
CASSPRDRSYEQYF
TGTGCCAGCAGCCCAAGGGACAGGAGCTACGAGCAGTACTTC
>TRBV5-1|14|TRBJ2-5|-|-
CASSLVPGKETQYF
TGCGCCAGCAGCTTGGTGCCGGGAAAAGAGACCCAGTACTTC
>TRBV9|13|TRBJ1-1|-|-
CASSSDRHTEAFF
TGTGCCAGCAGCTCCGACAGGCACACTGAAGCTTTCTTT